These T cell receptor beta chains were read from a single sample in a study of T cell responses to AZD1222 COVID-19 vaccine. Repertoires were generated with immunoSEQ multiplex PCR, while TCRdb's copy carries only in-frame clones and drops some. The sample carries 95,000 to 150,000 clones, approximately 89% recorded once. The sequencing here drew on peripheral blood, taken on day 0 of AZD1222 vaccination. These receptors all come from an adult in good health. The CDR3 runs from the conserved cysteine through the conserved F or W. D genes are given only for firm matches. Not every row has a clone size; where given, it reads once, few, many or a size class.

TRBV19	-	TRBJ2-3	-	TGTGCCAGTAGTCACGCTGGTAGGGGTAGGTATACAGATACGCAGTATTTT	CASSHAGRGRYTDTQYF
TRBV28	-	TRBJ1-6	-	TGTGCCAGCAGTTTGGTCCCCGGGACACGGGAAACACCCCTCCACTTT	CASSLVPGTRETPLHF
TRBV5-1	-	TRBJ1-1	-	TGCGCCAGCAGCTCGCCGACAGGTTACACTGAAGCTTTCTTT	CASSSPTGYTEAFF
TRBV6-6	-	TRBJ1-5	-	TGTGCCAGCAGTTACCCCGGCAGGGAAAGCAATCAGCCCCAGCATTTT	CASSYPGRESNQPQHF
TRBV6-5	TRBD1	TRBJ1-2	-	TGTGCCAGCAGCCGGACAGGGCTATATGGCTACACCTTC	CASSRTGLYGYTF
TRBV2	TRBD1	TRBJ1-1	-	TGTGCCAGCCTCAGGACAGGGGCTTCGAACACTGAAGCTTTCTTT	CASLRTGASNTEAFF
TRBV29-1	-	TRBJ1-1	few	TGCAGCGCCTGCAGGGCTGTGAACACTGAAGCTTTCTTT	CSACRAVNTEAFF
TRBV3-1/TRBV3-2	TRBD1	TRBJ1-1	-	TGTGCCAGCAGCCAAGGGACAGGGGGCACTGAAGCTTTCTTT	CASSQGTGGTEAFF
TRBV25-1	-	TRBJ1-2	-	TGTGCCAGCAGTACTACAGGGACTGGCTACACCTTC	CASSTTGTGYTF
TRBV7-8	TRBD1	TRBJ1-3	-	TGTGCCAGCAGCTTAAGGGACAGGGGCCGTGGAAACACCATATATTTT	CASSLRDRGRGNTIYF
TRBV28	TRBD1	TRBJ2-3	-	TGTGCCAGCAGTTCCTCCGGGACAGGGTGGAATACGCAGTATTTT	CASSSSGTGWNTQYF
TRBV6-2/TRBV6-3	TRBD2	TRBJ2-7	-	TGTGCCAGCAGCCCTCTAGGGCGGGGGGATCAATCTAACAGGTACTTC	CASSPLGRGDQSNRYF
TRBV27	TRBD1	TRBJ1-2	-	TGTGCCAGCAGTCCCTTCAGTAGGGGGCAGGTCTATGGCTACACCTTC	CASSPFSRGQVYGYTF
TRBV3-1/TRBV3-2	TRBD1	TRBJ2-7	-	TGTGCCAGCAGCCTTCTCACAGGGGCGGGTTACGAGCAGTACTTC	CASSLLTGAGYEQYF
TRBV5-1	TRBD1	TRBJ2-2	once	TGCGCCAGCAGCTCCCGCGGGACAGGGTTGACCGGGGAGCTGTTTTTT	CASSSRGTGLTGELFF
TRBV24-1	-	TRBJ1-4	-	TGTGCCACCAGTGCTCCCCCCGGATCGGGGACCGCTGAGAATGAAAAACTGTTTTTT	CATSAPPGSGTAENEKLFF
TRBV5-1	-	TRBJ2-2	-	TGCGCCAGCAGCGGCAGGGGCTCTTCGGACACCGGGGAGCTGTTTTTT	CASSGRGSSDTGELFF
TRBV3-1/TRBV3-2	-	TRBJ1-2	-	TGTGCCAGCAGCCAGATAGGGTATGGCTACACCTTC	CASSQIGYGYTF
TRBV30	TRBD1	TRBJ2-7	-	TGTGCCTGGACAGCAAAGGACAGGCGAGCCTACGAGCAGTACTTC	CAWTAKDRRAYEQYF
TRBV12-3/TRBV12-4	-	TRBJ1-1	-	TGTGCCGCGGGGGTGAACACTGAAGCTTTCTTT	CAAGVNTEAFF
TRBV19	-	TRBJ1-5	-	TGTGCCAGTAGTATTGGACACCTGGATCAGCCCCAGCATTTT	CASSIGHLDQPQHF
TRBV30	-	TRBJ1-3	-	TGTGCCTGGAGGGTCGGTGGAAACACCATATATTTT	CAWRVGGNTIYF
TRBV5-1	-	TRBJ1-6	-	TGCGCCAGCAGCTTACAACCAGGGGATTTTTATTCACCCCTCCACTTT	CASSLQPGDFYSPLHF
TRBV28	-	TRBJ2-5	few	TGTGCCAGCACGCCCCAAGGGGGGACCCAGTACTTC	CASTPQGGTQYF
TRBV7-8	-	TRBJ2-7	-	TGTGCCAGCAGCTTAGCGGGGGTGTTGGGTCACGAGCAGTACTTC	CASSLAGVLGHEQYF
TRBV29-1	-	TRBJ1-4	few	TGCAGCGTTTCCGGCCACCGGGACTCGAATTTGGGAACTAATGAAAAACTGTTTTTT	CSVSGHRDSNLGTNEKLFF
TRBV2	TRBD2	TRBJ2-1	-	TGTGCCAGCGTAGGACTAGCGGAGGGGGGTGAGCAGTTCTTC	CASVGLAEGGEQFF
TRBV5-8	-	TRBJ2-7	-	TGTGCCAGCCGAGCCCTCTCCCGAAACGAGCAGTACTTC	CASRALSRNEQYF
TRBV10-3	-	TRBJ1-3	-	TGTGCCATCAGTGATTCCTTCCGGATCTCTGGAAACACCATATATTTT	CAISDSFRISGNTIYF
TRBV19	-	TRBJ1-5	-	TGTGCCAGTAGTATGCTACAGGGCGGACCTGGCAATCAGCCCCAGCATTTT	CASSMLQGGPGNQPQHF
TRBV5-4	-	TRBJ2-5	-	TGTGCCAGCAGCTTGGCCCCCGACAGACAAGAGACCCAGTACTTC	CASSLAPDRQETQYF
TRBV29-1	-	TRBJ2-5	-	TGCAGCGTTGTTACCCCTTCGGGGCCGATTCAAGAGACCCAGTACTTC	CSVVTPSGPIQETQYF
TRBV19	TRBD1	TRBJ2-3	-	TGTGCCAGTAGTATAGGATGGACAGGGGGCACAGATACGCAGTATTTT	CASSIGWTGGTDTQYF
TRBV5-5	-	TRBJ2-5	-	TGTGCCAGCACCCTTGAACGGGGCTCCAGAACGGAGACCCAGTACTTC	CASTLERGSRTETQYF
TRBV6-6	TRBD1	TRBJ2-5	-	TGTGCCAGCAGTAAAAAACAGGGGGCGCGTGAAGAGACCCAGTACTTC	CASSKKQGAREETQYF
TRBV2	TRBD1	TRBJ2-5	-	TGTGCCAGCAGTGCCGGGACAGGGTCGAGTAAAGAGCAAGAGACCCAGTACTTC	CASSAGTGSSKEQETQYF
TRBV7-9	-	TRBJ1-1	-	TGTGCCAGCAGGGGGGCGGACGGCCAAGCTTTCTTT	CASRGADGQAFF
TRBV13	-	TRBJ1-1	-	TGTGCCAGCAGCCTCCCTAACAGCAGGGGAGGGGACACTGAAGCTTTCTTT	CASSLPNSRGGDTEAFF
TRBV1	-	TRBJ2-5	-	TGCACCATTGACGGACCTCAAGAGACCCAGTACTTC	CTIDGPQETQYF
TRBV7-8	-	TRBJ2-5	-	TGTGCCAGCAGCCGAGGGAAACAAGAGACCCAGTACTTC	CASSRGKQETQYF
TRBV2	-	TRBJ1-5	-	TGTGCCAGCAGTGAATTTGGTTCGGGGCAGCCCCAGCATTTT	CASSEFGSGQPQHF
TRBV28	TRBD1	TRBJ1-2	-	TGTGCCGGGGGGGACAGGGTCTATGGCTACACCTTC	CAGGDRVYGYTF
TRBV5-1	-	TRBJ1-6	-	TGCGCCAGCACCCCGGACGTCTCCTATAATTCACCCCTCCACTTT	CASTPDVSYNSPLHF
TRBV19	-	TRBJ1-5	-	TGTGCCAGTAGTCCCTTGCTCGGGGGCAATCAGCCCCAGCATTTT	CASSPLLGGNQPQHF
TRBV30	TRBD2	TRBJ2-3	-	TGTGCCTGGACCCCCGGCGGAGCTAGCGGGAGGTTGAGAGATACGCAGTATTTT	CAWTPGGASGRLRDTQYF
TRBV5-4	-	TRBJ2-7	-	TGTGCCAGCAGCTTTCACAGGGGAGGGGAGCAGTACTTC	CASSFHRGGEQYF
TRBV6-5	-	TRBJ1-1	-	TGTGCCAGCAGTTATTCAAGGGACACTGAAGCTTTCTTT	CASSYSRDTEAFF
TRBV6-1	-	TRBJ1-2	-	TGTGCCAGCAGTGAGGTCTTCCCGGCCGCTAACTATGGCTACACCTTC	CASSEVFPAANYGYTF
TRBV2	TRBD1	TRBJ2-3	-	TGTGCCAGCACTTCGAACCAGGGGGCAGGGGATACGCAGTATTTT	CASTSNQGAGDTQYF
TRBV5-1	-	TRBJ1-1	-	TGCGCCAGCAGCTCCGCGGGAGAGGGGGGGACTGAAGCTTTCTTT	CASSSAGEGGTEAFF
TRBV27	-	TRBJ1-5	once	TGTGCCAGCAGTTTATCGTGGGGGGGCAACAATCAGCCCCAGCATTTT	CASSLSWGGNNQPQHF
TRBV6-5	TRBD1	TRBJ2-1	-	TGTGCCAGCAGGGGGGACAGGGGGCATTACAATGAGCAGTTCTTC	CASRGDRGHYNEQFF
TRBV6-6	-	TRBJ2-5	-	TGTGCCAGCAGTTCACAGGGTTTTGGAGAGACCCAGTACTTC	CASSSQGFGETQYF